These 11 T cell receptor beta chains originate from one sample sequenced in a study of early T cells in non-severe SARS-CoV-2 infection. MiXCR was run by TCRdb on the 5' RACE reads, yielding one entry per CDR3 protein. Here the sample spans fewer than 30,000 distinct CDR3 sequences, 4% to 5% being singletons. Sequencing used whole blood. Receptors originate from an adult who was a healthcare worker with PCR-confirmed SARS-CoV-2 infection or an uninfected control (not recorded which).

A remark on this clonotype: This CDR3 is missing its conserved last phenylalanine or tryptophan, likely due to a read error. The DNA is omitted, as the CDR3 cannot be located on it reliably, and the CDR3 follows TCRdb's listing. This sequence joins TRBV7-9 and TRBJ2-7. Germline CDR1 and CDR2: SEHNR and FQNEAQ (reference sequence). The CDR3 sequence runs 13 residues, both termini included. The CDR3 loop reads CASSLGLIEILYY.

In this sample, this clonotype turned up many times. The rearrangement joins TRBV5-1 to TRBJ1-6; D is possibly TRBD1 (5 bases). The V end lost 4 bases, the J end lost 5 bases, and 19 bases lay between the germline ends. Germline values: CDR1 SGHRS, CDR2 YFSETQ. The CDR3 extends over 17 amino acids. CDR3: CASSRFRVGSDNSPLHF. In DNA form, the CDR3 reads TGCGCCAGCAGCCGCTTCAGGGTGGGCAGCGATAATTCACCCCTCCACTTT.

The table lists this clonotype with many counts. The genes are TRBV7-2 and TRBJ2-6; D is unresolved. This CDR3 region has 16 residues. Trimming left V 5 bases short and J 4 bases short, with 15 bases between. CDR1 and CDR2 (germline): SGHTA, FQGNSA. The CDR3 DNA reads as TGTGCCAGCAGCCTGAAACTGTCTTCCGGGGCCAACGTCCTGACTTTC. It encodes CASSLKLSSGANVLTF.

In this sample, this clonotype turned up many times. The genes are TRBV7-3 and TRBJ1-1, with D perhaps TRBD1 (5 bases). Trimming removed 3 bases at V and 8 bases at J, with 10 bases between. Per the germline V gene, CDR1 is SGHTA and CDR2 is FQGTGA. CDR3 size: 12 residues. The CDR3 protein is CASSFSRVEAFF. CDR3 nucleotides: TGTGCCAGCAGCTTCTCCAGGGTCGAAGCTTTCTTT.

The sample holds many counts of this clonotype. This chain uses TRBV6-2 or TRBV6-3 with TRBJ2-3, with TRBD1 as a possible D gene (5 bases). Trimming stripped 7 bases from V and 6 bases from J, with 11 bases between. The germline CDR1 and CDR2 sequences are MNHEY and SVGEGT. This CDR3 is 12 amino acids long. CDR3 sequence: CASKETADTQYF. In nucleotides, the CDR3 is TGTGCCAGCAAAGAGACAGCGGATACGCAGTATTTT.

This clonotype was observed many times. The CDR3 nucleotides are TGTGCCAGCAGGCAGGGGGCTAACTATGGCTACACCTTC. Translated: CASRQGANYGYTF. The chain has TRBV2 and TRBJ1-2; 7 positions match TRBD1. Looked up from germline, CDR1 is SNHLY and CDR2 is FYNNEI. The junction had 1 base not matched to a gene; V was cut back by 6 bases and J by 0 bases. CDR3 length equals 13 residues.

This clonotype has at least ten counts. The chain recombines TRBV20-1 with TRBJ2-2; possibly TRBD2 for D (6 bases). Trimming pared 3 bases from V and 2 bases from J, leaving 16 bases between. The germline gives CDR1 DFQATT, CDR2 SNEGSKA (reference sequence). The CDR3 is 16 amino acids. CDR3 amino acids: CSASIPLADNTGELFF. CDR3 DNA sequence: TGCAGTGCTAGTATTCCCTTAGCGGATAACACCGGGGAGCTGTTTTTT.

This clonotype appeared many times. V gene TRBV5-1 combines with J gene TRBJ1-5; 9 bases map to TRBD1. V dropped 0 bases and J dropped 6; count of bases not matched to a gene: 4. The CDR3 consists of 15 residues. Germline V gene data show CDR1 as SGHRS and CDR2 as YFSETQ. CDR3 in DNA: TGCGCCAGCAGCTTGGAGGGGACAGGGCCTCAGCCCCAGCATTTT. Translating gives CASSLEGTGPQPQHF.

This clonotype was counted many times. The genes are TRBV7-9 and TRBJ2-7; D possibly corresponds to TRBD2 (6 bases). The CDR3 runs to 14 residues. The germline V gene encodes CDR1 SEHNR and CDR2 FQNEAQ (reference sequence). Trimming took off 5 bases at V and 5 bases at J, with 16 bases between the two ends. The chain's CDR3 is CASSLKLAAHEQYF. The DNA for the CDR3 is TGTGCCAGCAGCCTTAAACTAGCCGCGCACGAGCAGTACTTC. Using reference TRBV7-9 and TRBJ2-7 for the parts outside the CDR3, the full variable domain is DTGVSQNPRHKITKRGQNVTFRCDPISEHNRLYWYRQTLGQGPEFLTYFQNEAQLEKSRLLSDRFSAERPKGSFSTLEIQRTEQGDSAMYLCASSLKLAAHEQYFGPGTRLTVT.

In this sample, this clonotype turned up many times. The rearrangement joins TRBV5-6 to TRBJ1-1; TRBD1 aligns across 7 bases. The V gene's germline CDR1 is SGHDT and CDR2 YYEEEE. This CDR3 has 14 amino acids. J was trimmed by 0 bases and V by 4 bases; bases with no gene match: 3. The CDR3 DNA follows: TGTGCCAGCAGCCCCGGGACAGTGAACACTGAAGCTTTCTTT. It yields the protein CASSPGTVNTEAFF.

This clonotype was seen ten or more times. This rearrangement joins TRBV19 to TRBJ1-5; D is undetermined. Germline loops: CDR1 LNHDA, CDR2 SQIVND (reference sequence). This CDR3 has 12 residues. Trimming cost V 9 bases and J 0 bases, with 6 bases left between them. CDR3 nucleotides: TGTGCCAGATTAATTAGCAATCAGCCCCAGCATTTT. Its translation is CARLISNQPQHF.